A selection of T cell receptor beta chains follows, all from one sample in a study of identical twins. TCRdb processed the 5' RACE reads anew with MiXCR; each CDR3 protein has one entry. The sample consists of approximately 210,000 distinct CDR3 sequences, more than 15% of them appearing once. These data also formed part of another study, on T cells expressing NK-cell markers.

The sequenced material came from CD8+ T cells sorted from blood. The receptors were gathered from a woman younger than 35 in good health. CDR3s include the opening cysteine and the closing phenylalanine or tryptophan. A D gene is named only where the DNA matches it firmly. Rows may omit the clone size; those that give it use once, few, many or a size class.

v_call,clone_size,d_call,j_call,cdr3_aa,cdr3_nt
TRBV27,NA,TRBD1,TRBJ2-7,CASASGQTYEQYF,TGTGCCAGTGCCTCGGGACAGACATACGAGCAGTACTTC
TRBV30,NA,NA,TRBJ2-1,CAWDRSYNEQFF,TGTGCCTGGGACAGATCCTACAATGAGCAGTTCTTC
TRBV7-2,NA,NA,TRBJ2-3,CASSQIPGTPDTQYF,TGTGCCAGCAGCCAGATACCAGGGACTCCAGATACGCAGTATTTT
TRBV11-2,NA,TRBD2,TRBJ2-2,CASSLELAGGPGTGELFF,TGTGCCAGCAGCTTAGAACTAGCGGGAGGGCCAGGCACCGGGGAGCTGTTTTTT
TRBV4-3,few,NA,TRBJ1-6,CASSQSPGDSPLHF,TGCGCCAGCAGCCAATCTCCAGGGGATTCACCCCTCCACTTT
TRBV3-1,NA,TRBD2,TRBJ2-7,CASSPGLAISYEQYF,TGTGCCAGCAGCCCCGGACTAGCGATCTCCTACGAGCAGTACTTC
TRBV12-3/TRBV12-4,many,NA,TRBJ2-7,CANQNRQRHNAYEQYF,TGTGCCAACCAAAACAGACAGAGACATAATGCCTACGAGCAGTACTTC
TRBV18,many,NA,TRBJ1-4,CASSEENNEKLFF,TGTGCCAGCTCAGAGGAAAATAATGAAAAACTGTTTTTT
TRBV4-3,few,NA,TRBJ1-1,CASSFKGGGLGQAFF,TGCGCCAGCAGCTTTAAAGGGGGGGGTCTAGGGCAAGCTTTCTTT
TRBV6-5,NA,TRBD2,TRBJ2-7,CASSYSAGATYEQYF,TGTGCCAGCAGTTACTCGGCGGGAGCCACCTACGAGCAGTACTTC
TRBV13,NA,TRBD1,TRBJ1-2,CASSYGTGRYGYTF,TGTGCCAGCAGCTACGGGACAGGGAGATATGGCTACACCTTC
TRBV5-6,many,NA,TRBJ1-1,CASSYVRRVVPEAFF,TGTGCCAGCAGCTACGTAAGAAGAGTGGTACCTGAAGCTTTCTTT
TRBV2,NA,TRBD2,TRBJ2-1,CASRILAGTNNEQFF,TGTGCCAGCAGGATACTAGCGGGGACCAACAATGAGCAGTTCTTC
TRBV7-9,NA,NA,TRBJ2-7,CASSHEWEAPYEQYF,TGTGCCAGCAGCCACGAGTGGGAAGCCCCCTACGAGCAGTACTTC
TRBV12-3/TRBV12-4,NA,TRBD2,TRBJ2-7,CASSPRRLARSGEQYF,TGTGCCAGCAGTCCCAGGCGACTAGCGAGGTCGGGTGAGCAGTACTTC
TRBV13,many,NA,TRBJ2-1,CASSFPTGTYSYNEQFF,TGTGCCAGCAGCTTTCCCACCGGGACCTACTCCTACAATGAGCAGTTCTTC
TRBV7-8,few,TRBD2,TRBJ2-3,CASSLVLLAGLADTQYF,TGTGCCAGCAGCTTAGTTTTACTAGCGGGACTTGCAGATACGCAGTATTTT
TRBV19,NA,NA,TRBJ2-5,CASSFMTEQETQYF,TGTGCCAGTAGTTTTATGACAGAGCAAGAGACCCAGTACTTC
TRBV11-1,NA,TRBD2,TRBJ2-1,CASSSTPGTSGSRNEQFF,TGTGCCAGCAGCTCGACTCCTGGGACTAGCGGGAGTAGAAATGAGCAGTTCTTC
TRBV29-1,NA,NA,TRBJ2-2,CSGGTGELFF,TGCAGTGGGGGCACCGGGGAGCTGTTTTTT
TRBV20-1,NA,TRBD1,TRBJ2-7,CSARVELSGDSAFEQYF,TGCAGTGCTAGAGTTGAGCTTAGTGGGGACAGTGCCTTCGAGCAGTACTTC
TRBV9,NA,NA,TRBJ2-1,CASSGPEFQSF,TGTGCCAGCAGCGGCCCCGAATTCCAGAGCTTC
TRBV24-1,NA,NA,TRBJ2-3,CATSDRNPGDTQYF,TGTGCCACCAGTGACAGGAACCCGGGGGATACGCAGTATTTT
TRBV6-2/TRBV6-3,NA,NA,TRBJ2-1,CATDSPLSYNEQFF,TGTGCCACGGACAGTCCCCTCTCCTACAATGAGCAGTTCTTC
TRBV5-1,NA,NA,TRBJ2-3,CASSWAWARTDTQYF,TGCGCCAGCAGCTGGGCTTGGGCTAGAACAGATACGCAGTATTTT
TRBV10-3,NA,NA,TRBJ2-7,CAISDPDFYEQYF,TGTGCCATCAGTGATCCAGACTTCTACGAGCAGTACTTC
TRBV7-9,few,TRBD1,TRBJ1-2,CASSLGTGKNGYTF,TGTGCCAGCAGCCTCGGGACAGGGAAAAATGGCTACACCTTC
TRBV7-2,few,TRBD2,TRBJ2-7,CASSFRLAGVYEQYF,TGTGCCAGCAGCTTTAGACTAGCGGGAGTCTACGAGCAGTACTTC
TRBV15,NA,NA,TRBJ2-6,CATSSHISGANVLTF,TGTGCCACCTCAAGCCACATCTCTGGGGCCAACGTCCTGACTTTC
TRBV5-1,many,TRBD1,TRBJ1-1,CASSLSGGGSTEAFF,TGCGCCAGCAGCTTGTCAGGGGGCGGGAGCACTGAAGCTTTCTTT
TRBV27,NA,NA,TRBJ2-7,CAILGGDEQYF,TGTGCCATCCTTGGAGGGGACGAGCAGTACTTC
TRBV5-1,few,NA,TRBJ2-7,CASPRRYEQYF,TGCGCCAGCCCGCGGCGATACGAGCAGTACTTC
TRBV14,few,TRBD1,TRBJ1-6,CASSLQQGGNSPLHF,TGTGCCAGCAGCCTACAACAGGGGGGTAATTCACCCCTCCACTTT
TRBV9,NA,NA,TRBJ1-2,CASSVGEGHYGYTF,TGTGCCAGCAGCGTAGGTGAAGGGCACTATGGCTACACCTTC
TRBV29-1,NA,NA,TRBJ2-7,CSVGERGSYEQYF,TGCAGCGTTGGAGAACGGGGCTCCTACGAGCAGTACTTC
TRBV30,NA,TRBD2,TRBJ2-5,CAWRGTSGSWETQYF,TGTGCCTGGAGGGGGACTAGCGGGAGTTGGGAGACCCAGTACTTC
TRBV25-1,NA,NA,TRBJ2-5,CASSESGAETQYF,TGTGCCAGCAGTGAATCCGGAGCAGAGACCCAGTACTTC
TRBV29-1,few,TRBD1,TRBJ2-1,CSVGRQGKTNEQFF,TGCAGCGTTGGACGACAGGGGAAAACGAATGAGCAGTTCTTC
TRBV12-3/TRBV12-4,many,NA,TRBJ2-3,CASSLSPDTQYF,TGTGCCAGCAGTTTAAGCCCAGATACGCAGTATTTT
TRBV27,NA,NA,TRBJ2-3,CASSLLTLTDTQYF,TGTGCCAGCAGTTTATTGACCCTCACAGATACGCAGTATTTT
TRBV5-1,NA,NA,TRBJ2-5,CGRFPTAVETQYF,TGCGGCAGATTTCCCACCGCCGTGGAGACCCAGTACTTC
TRBV18,NA,TRBD1,TRBJ2-3,CASSLGTGGAEGDTQYF,TGTGCCAGCTCACTGGGGACAGGGGGCGCGGAAGGAGATACGCAGTATTTT
TRBV12-3/TRBV12-4,NA,NA,TRBJ2-1,CASCGGKNEQFF,TGTGCCAGCTGTGGCGGAAAAAATGAGCAGTTCTTC
TRBV5-1,many,TRBD2,TRBJ2-7,CASSSGVYEQYF,TGCGCCAGTTCTAGCGGGGTTTACGAGCAGTACTTC
TRBV9,NA,NA,TRBJ2-4,CASSASSGQLKNIQYF,TGTGCCAGCAGCGCTTCATCAGGCCAGCTCAAAAACATTCAGTACTTC
TRBV7-9,NA,NA,TRBJ2-2,CASSSINRDGVTGELFF,TGTGCCAGCAGCTCTATAAACCGGGACGGAGTTACCGGGGAGCTGTTTTTT
TRBV6-5,few,NA,TRBJ2-2,CASSYGRGLSTGELFF,TGTGCCAGCAGTTACGGGCGGGGGCTTTCCACCGGGGAGCTGTTTTTT
TRBV10-3,few,NA,TRBJ2-7,CAISDPSPYEQYF,TGTGCCATCAGTGACCCTAGCCCCTACGAGCAGTACTTC
TRBV27,NA,NA,TRBJ2-7,CASSYSGLSSYEQYF,TGTGCCAGCAGTTATAGCGGATTAAGCTCCTACGAGCAGTACTTC
TRBV20-1,few,TRBD2,TRBJ2-3,CSASQRGVSTDTQYF,TGCAGTGCAAGTCAGCGGGGGGTTAGCACAGATACGCAGTATTTT
TRBV3-1,NA,NA,TRBJ2-3,CASSHGGTSTDTQYF,TGTGCCAGCAGCCACGGCGGGACTAGCACAGATACGCAGTATTTT
TRBV6-5,few,NA,TRBJ2-3,CASSYTRATDTQYF,TGTGCCAGCAGTTACACCAGGGCCACCGATACGCAGTATTTT
TRBV5-1,many,TRBD1,TRBJ1-1,CASSQGQGVGAPEAFF,TGCGCCAGCAGCCAAGGACAGGGGGTTGGGGCACCTGAAGCTTTCTTT
TRBV4-3,NA,TRBD1,TRBJ2-7,CASSQARDRGYEQYF,TGCGCCAGCAGCCAAGCCCGGGACAGGGGCTACGAGCAGTACTTC
TRBV27,NA,NA,TRBJ2-7,CASSFLGGQGVHEQYF,TGTGCCAGCAGTTTTCTTGGGGGGCAGGGCGTCCACGAGCAGTACTTC
TRBV7-8,few,NA,TRBJ2-1,CASSSMNSYNEQFF,TGTGCCAGCAGCTCCATGAACTCCTACAATGAGCAGTTCTTC
TRBV20-1,NA,NA,TRBJ2-1,CSARGPGVYNEQFF,TGCAGTGCTAGAGGACCTGGGGTCTACAATGAGCAGTTCTTC
TRBV2,NA,NA,TRBJ2-1,CASSWSLGGLDEQFF,TGTGCCAGCAGCTGGAGTTTGGGGGGGCTCGATGAGCAGTTCTTC